A single sample gave rise to the 21 T cell receptor beta chains below, sequenced in a study of shared clonotypes between healthy human individuals. Data came from immunoSEQ multiplex PCR; TCRdb stores just in-frame clones and leaves some out. The sample records more than 1 million clones, around 78% being singletons. The sample was memory CD4+ T cells from PBMCs. As for subset: CD45RA-negative fraction. These receptors came from a man in his late teens or twenties in good health. Some clones in this sample may be carry-over from other donors' samples.

V gene TRBV7-7 combines with J gene TRBJ2-7, with 8 positions matching TRBD1. CDR3 length: 14 amino acids. Germline V CDR1 and CDR2: SSHAT, FNYEAQ (reference sequence). With V trimmed by 4 bases and J by 2 bases, 4 bases remained unmatched. In DNA, the CDR3 is TGTGCCAGCAGCTCCGGGACAGGAGCCTACGAGCAGTACTTC. Amino acid sequence: CASSSGTGAYEQYF.

The genes are TRBV19 and TRBJ2-3; 11 bases line up with TRBD1. CDR1 is LNHDA, CDR2 SQIVND, per germline (reference sequence). J was trimmed by 5 bases and V by 8 bases; bases with no gene match: 6. The CDR3 contains 14 residues. CDR3 protein: CASSKGTGGDTQYF. The CDR3 DNA reads as TGTGCCAGTTCAAAGGGGACAGGGGGAGATACGCAGTATTTT.

The chain uses TRBV7-3 and TRBJ2-7; D is possibly TRBD1 or TRBD2 (5 bases each). V lost 3 bases and J 5 bases, leaving 14 bases between the germline ends. Germline V gives CDR1 SGHTA, CDR2 FQGTGA. CDR3 size: 14 residues. For the CDR3, the DNA is TGTGCCAGCAGCTTGGGGGAGACGGTCCACGAGCAGTACTTC. This gives the protein CASSLGETVHEQYF.

This clone was counted ten times or more. Other DNA sequences of this sample code for an identical CDR3. The J gene is TRBJ2-3, the V gene TRBV7-3; D gene unclear. This CDR3 comprises 13 residues. The germline V gene encodes CDR1 SGHTA and CDR2 FQGTGA. The V gene lost 0 bases and the J gene lost 1 base, with 2 bases spanning the gap. Here the CDR3 reads CASSLTGTDTQYF. In nucleotides, the CDR3 is TGTGCCAGCAGCTTAACGGGCACAGATACGCAGTATTTT.

The chain employs TRBV5-1 and TRBJ2-7, with 8 bases that match TRBD1. V was clipped by 4 bases and J by 4 bases; unmatched bases: 13. This CDR3 is built from 16 residues. Germline-derived CDR1 and CDR2 are SGHRS and YFSETQ. CDR3 sequence: CASSALGQAMKYEQYF. CDR3 DNA sequence: TGCGCCAGCAGCGCACTGGGACAGGCGATGAAGTACGAGCAGTACTTC.

The rearrangement links TRBV6-6 to TRBJ2-1; TRBD2 matches at 8 bases. CDR1 is MNHNY and CDR2 is SVGAGI in the germline V gene (reference sequence). Unmatched junction bases numbered 10, after V lost 7 bases and J lost 2 bases. The CDR3 has 16 residues. CDR3 bases: TGTGCCAGCATGTTCCGGGGGGGCGGGGCCTACAATGAGCAGTTCTTC. Translating it yields CASMFRGGGAYNEQFF.

The chain is built from TRBV15 and TRBJ1-3, with D unresolved. V was trimmed by 2 bases and J by 4 bases, leaving 12 bases between them. This CDR3 contains 15 residues. The germline V gene encodes CDR1 LNHNV and CDR2 YYDKDF (reference sequence). CDR3 in DNA: TGTGCCACCAGCAGAACCATAGAGAGCGGAAACACCATATATTTT. This gives the protein CATSRTIESGNTIYF.

The V call is TRBV27, the J call TRBJ1-2; TRBD1 matches 7 bases. The CDR3 totals 14 residues. CDR1 and CDR2 (germline): MNHEY, SMNVEV (reference sequence). Trimming cost V 7 bases and J 4 bases; bases outside gene matches: 9. The CDR3 DNA is TGTGCCAGCACCCCGAGGGGGCAGGGCTATGGCTACACCTTC. Translating it yields CASTPRGQGYGYTF.

Regarding this clone: A clone one base away is much larger, so this may be a read error. This chain uses TRBV7-6 with TRBJ1-5, with 7 nucleotides matching TRBD1. V gave up 3 bases and J gave up 5 bases; unmatched junction bases: 1. This CDR3 is 13 amino acids long. Germline V gene lookup returns CDR1 SGHVS and CDR2 FNYEAQ. Here the CDR3 DNA reads TGTGCCAGCAGCTTGGACAGGTATCAGCCCCAGCATTTT. Translating it yields CASSLDRYQPQHF.

The chain combines TRBV11-2 with TRBJ2-7; 8 bases agree with TRBD2. The CDR3 is 15 residues long. With 3 bases clipped from V and 7 bases from J, the junction kept 11 bases outside the gene matches. Germline assignment: CDR1 SGHAT and CDR2 FQNNGV. The CDR3 sequence is CASSFGSGSSKEQYF. As DNA, the CDR3 is TGTGCCAGCAGCTTCGGAAGCGGGAGTTCTAAGGAGCAGTACTTC.

The J gene is TRBJ2-4, the V gene TRBV5-1, with D unclear. CDR1 and CDR2 from the germline V gene are SGHRS and YFSETQ. There are 15 residues in the CDR3. The V end was cut by 2 bases, the J end by 3 bases, with 12 bases between. DNA of the CDR3: TGCGCCAGCAGCTTAGGTTCCGTGGGCAAAAACATTCAGTACTTC. As protein: CASSLGSVGKNIQYF.

This clone was observed a handful of times. The rearrangement joins TRBV7-3 to TRBJ2-5, with D perhaps TRBD2 (5 bases). The CDR3 runs 13 residues. Germline V gives CDR1 SGHTA, CDR2 FQGTGA. The ends were cut back, 5 bases at V and 6 bases at J, with 13 bases in the middle. The CDR3, as DNA: TGTGCCAGCAGCGCCTCGGCCGGGAAGACCCAGTACTTC. This translates into CASSASAGKTQYF.

As concerns this clone: Other DNA sequences in the sample encode the same CDR3. The DNA of the CDR3 is TGCGCCAGCAGCCCCCTGGGGGGAAGAGAAAAACTGTTTTTT. It is translated as CASSPLGGREKLFF. The V call is TRBV4-1, the J call TRBJ1-4, with TRBD1 as a possible D gene (5 bases). The V gene lost 4 bases and the J gene lost 8 bases, with 14 bases spanning the gap. CDR3 size: 14 residues. In germline, CDR1 is MGHRA, CDR2 YSYEKL.

Notes on this clone: This likely came from a read error, as a far larger clone is one base away. V is TRBV11-3 and J is TRBJ2-3; D gene ambiguous. The V end was cut by 4 bases, the J end by 2 bases, with 7 bases between. Germline V gene data show CDR1 as SGHNT and CDR2 as YENEEA. CDR3 length: 13 amino acids. The CDR3 spells CASSSSYTDTQYF. The CDR3 coding sequence is TGTGCCAGCAGCTCCTCCTACACAGATACGCAGTATTTT.

This clone came up a few times. The chain recombines TRBV18 with TRBJ2-3; tentatively, D is TRBD1 (5 bases). CDR1 KGHSH and CDR2 LQKENI come from the germline V gene. The CDR3 runs 16 residues. V lost 2 bases, J lost 4 bases, and 16 bases lay in between. The CDR3 region has the DNA TGTGCCAGCTCACCAATGGAGCAGGGCCGGTCAGATACGCAGTATTTT. Translated, it gives CASSPMEQGRSDTQYF.

The rearrangement uses TRBV19 and TRBJ1-2; D uncertain. The V gene's germline CDR1 is LNHDA and CDR2 SQIVND (reference sequence). This CDR3 is 14 amino acids long. Between the trimmed V and J ends, which lost 4 bases and 1 base, there was a span of 10 bases. The chain's CDR3 is CASSNLSFNYGYTF. CDR3 nucleotides: TGTGCCAGTAGTAACTTGAGTTTTAACTATGGCTACACCTTC.

The chain has TRBV29-1 and TRBJ1-1, with a weak D call TRBD1 (5 bases). CDR3 length equals 12 residues. V shed 7 bases and J shed 7 bases, with 16 bases lying between them. CDR1 and CDR2 (germline): SQVTM, ANQGSEA. The CDR3 sequence: CSASGGLGEAFF. CDR3 nucleotides: TGCAGCGCATCGGGGGGGTTGGGTGAAGCTTTCTTT. Based on the CDR3 plus reference TRBV29-1 and TRBJ1-1, the full variable domain is SAVISQKPSRDICQRGTSLTIQCQVDSQVTMMFWYRQQPGQSLTLIATANQGSEATYESGFVIDKFPISRPNLTFSTLTVSNMSPEDSSIYLCSASGGLGEAFFGQGTRLTVV.

The rearrangement joins TRBV2 to TRBJ2-7; 7 positions match TRBD2. Germline V lookup: CDR1 SNHLY, CDR2 FYNNEI. This CDR3 is 15 amino acids long. The V gene end was trimmed by 3 bases and the J gene end by 7 bases; junction bases not matched to a gene: 12. The CDR3 DNA sequence: TGTGCCAGCAGTGACGTTGGGGAAGGCGGGAGTGAGCAGTACTTC. It translates to CASSDVGEGGSEQYF.

This clone showed up just once. CDR3 DNA: TGTGCCAGTAGCCCCGGGGGGGGGCCTGGGGCCAACGTCCTGACTTTC. Its protein is CASSPGGGPGANVLTF. The genes are TRBV19 and TRBJ2-6, with 8 bases that match TRBD2. The CDR3 is 16 amino acids. The germline V gene has CDR1 LNHDA and CDR2 SQIVND (reference sequence). The V gene end was trimmed by 6 bases and the J gene end by 2 bases; junction bases not matched to a gene: 6.

The V gene is TRBV5-1, the J gene TRBJ2-1, with D perhaps TRBD2 (6 bases). Germline V gene sequence: CDR1 SGHRS, CDR2 YFSETQ. The CDR3 is made up of 14 amino acids. V lost 1 base, J lost 5 bases, and 10 bases lay in between. The CDR3 is CASSLTGSDNEQFF. CDR3 DNA sequence: TGCGCCAGCAGCTTGACCGGGAGTGACAATGAGCAGTTCTTC.

The rearrangement uses TRBV18 and TRBJ1-1; no definite D call. V gave up 2 bases and J gave up 4 bases, with 5 bases separating them. CDR1 and CDR2 from the germline V gene are KGHSH and LQKENI. The CDR3 extends over 12 amino acids. The chain's CDR3 is CASSPSLTEAFF. The CDR3 nucleotides read TGTGCCAGCTCACCATCTCTCACTGAAGCTTTCTTT.